This TCR beta chain was found in a study of blood T cells in healthy people across ages (dated by TCRdb to the mid-2010s). Regarding the complete study: Template switching captured roughly one uniquely barcoded TCR beta cDNA molecule per two T cells in model experiments. To track age-related changes in TCR beta repertoire diversity, the study relied on deep sequencing normalized with unique cDNA molecular identifiers. Four age groups were formed from the donors: young (average 16 years), middle-aged (roughly 38), aged (roughly 58) and long-lived (82). The study analyzed two additional independent replicas of 1 million unique cDNA reads from the same blood draw for two donors, one aged 18 to 29 and one aged 80 or older. The study at large found these results: The percentage of naive T cells measured by flow cytometry correlated strongly with observed TCR beta diversity. Bulk unsorted PBMC profiling prevented conclusive comparison of naive and antigen-experienced compartments. The long-lived group showed more naive CD4+ T cells, fewer expanded clones and increased TCR diversity than the aged group, suggesting age selection. Donor CMV infection status was unknown, potentially confounding age-related changes in expanded clonotypes. Observed TCR beta diversity per million T cells fell roughly linearly with age, and a significant reduction was already apparent by age about 36. Estimates of total diversity from one million sequenced T cells were regarded as lower bounds and underestimates.

Systemically healthy Caucasian individuals from Russia, some 40 in total and aged about 6 to 100 years, were included as donors. Each donor gave about 9.8 milliliters of peripheral blood, drawn into EDTA-treated Vacutainer tubes. Ficoll-Paque density-gradient centrifugation was used to isolate PBMCs, with at least 7 million obtained per sample. Trizol reagent was used to extract total RNA from the PBMCs, yielding at least 6 micrograms per sample. For every donor, flow cytometry on a PBMC aliquot measured the percentage of naive CD45RAhigh/CD27high T cells. The CDR3 numbers 15 residues from cysteine through phenylalanine. Only the CDR3 part of the read is kept: 45 bases, read in frame from the first base. A remark on this clonotype: The specificity of this receptor is unknown. Per-base quality was not reported, and no clone a single base away is much larger than it.

Libraries were made using 5' RACE. Instrument used: Illumina HiSeq 2500. The second PCR ran for about 6 to 12 cycles and used a J-beta primer mix along with a sample-barcoded 5' primer. A unique molecular identifier was introduced onto each TCR beta cDNA molecule by a template-switch 5' adaptor carrying 12 random nucleotides. At least 2.5 million CDR3-containing paired-end reads were obtained from each sample. All of the RNA was converted into first-strand cDNA using the Mint cDNA synthesis kit, with a TRBC-specific oligonucleotide serving as the primer. After uracil-DNA glycosylase treatment, a first 18-cycle PCR used universal primers M1SS and BC2_uni_R on all cDNA. The paper's data handling went like this. Each sample was normalized by randomly selecting 1 million high-quality reads, each carrying a distinct molecular identifier. Instead of being binned into consensus sequences, reads with shared molecular identifiers were discarded. MiTCR, set to a Q25 quality threshold and the strictest error-elimination algorithm, was used for CDR3 identification, clonotype clustering and error correction. A nonparametric unseen species model with Euler transformation was used to estimate lower-bound total TCR beta diversity. TCRdb reprocessing: public reads trimmed at Q25 with fastp, clones called with MiXCR, in-frame beta chains kept. Here each entry gathers all rows of one CDR3 protein and keeps the most common genes and DNA. The V and J calls, along with clone size, are taken from TCRdb and not from the paper's own processing. The sample records hundreds of thousands of distinct CDR3 sequences, just under 25% of which are singletons. The ten largest clones add up to 9.4% of the sample.

These sequences were also reported in another study, on T cells of mothers and their children. That second publication adds: Nine systemically healthy Caucasian individuals served as donors, namely three mothers together with their six children. cDNA synthesis used all of the extracted RNA, with roughly 1.5 ug of RNA in each 15 ul reaction. In the second PCR, the M1S primer added sample barcodes and 2-4 random nucleotides. Over 8.5 million TCR beta CDR3 reads were obtained for each mother, and 2.5 million to 3 million reads were obtained for each child. Thymic selection similarly shapes TCR recombination output in related and unrelated pairs, with minor effect from inherited differences. Related mother-child pairs always showed normalized repertoire overlap that was slightly higher than in unrelated mother-child pairs, though the difference was never significant. No persistent microchimeric T cell clones were found, with a detection sensitivity of 85 to 100 clones per million clonotypes. To look for features that set related mother-child pairs apart from unrelated individuals, the researchers ran deep NGS to compare the TCR beta repertoires of mothers and children. The mean age was around 40 +/- 4 years for the mothers and approximately 11 +/- 4 years for the children. After adapters were ligated using NEBNext reagents, the libraries underwent 100+100 nt paired-end sequencing on an Illumina HiSeq 2000. To prevent cross-contamination, the mother and child libraries were prepared a month apart and were sequenced in separate runs. For each donor, between 500,000 and 2,000,000 distinct TCR beta clonotypes were identified. Naive TCR beta clonotypes were estimated from low-frequency clonotypes matched to each donor's FACS-determined naive share, without sorting.

Input material: blood. The clonotype was recovered from a boy younger than 18 in good health. This chain joins TRBV21-1 to TRBJ2-7; no DNA check was done on the table's D call, TRBD2. TRBV21-1 is tagged as a pseudogene. CDR3 sequence: CASSKALAGAGEQYF. The sequence in DNA is TGTGCCAGCAGCAAAGCGCTAGCGGGAGCTGGGGAGCAGTACTTC.